The TCR beta chain described here comes from a study of blood T cells in healthy people across ages. Every participating donor contributed around 9.5 milliliters of peripheral blood through a draw. This clonotype was observed a few times. Looked up from germline, CDR1 is MNHEY and CDR2 is SVGEGT. The V and J ends lost 4 bases and 6 bases, in that order; junction bases with no gene match: 14. CDR3 size: 16 residues. The authors ran a second PCR of about 6 to 11 cycles using a sample-barcoded 5' primer and a J-beta primer mix. Every cDNA was tagged by a template-switch adaptor with 12 random nucleotides. TCRdb ran MiXCR on the 5' RACE reads and lists one entry per CDR3 protein. This table has some 940,000 distinct CDR3 sequences, 29% appearing once. These records were also assigned to another study, of T cells of mothers and their children. That study reports: T cell clones that were persistent and microchimeric went undetected.

The chain couples TRBV6-2 or TRBV6-3 to TRBJ2-7; TRBD1 agrees at 8 bases. Sequences were obtained from blood. This receptor was obtained from a woman in her 40s in good health. The CDR3 sequence is CASSFWTGRFSSEQYF. The CDR3, as DNA: TGTGCCAGCAGTTTTTGGACAGGGAGGTTTTCTAGCGAGCAGTACTTC.